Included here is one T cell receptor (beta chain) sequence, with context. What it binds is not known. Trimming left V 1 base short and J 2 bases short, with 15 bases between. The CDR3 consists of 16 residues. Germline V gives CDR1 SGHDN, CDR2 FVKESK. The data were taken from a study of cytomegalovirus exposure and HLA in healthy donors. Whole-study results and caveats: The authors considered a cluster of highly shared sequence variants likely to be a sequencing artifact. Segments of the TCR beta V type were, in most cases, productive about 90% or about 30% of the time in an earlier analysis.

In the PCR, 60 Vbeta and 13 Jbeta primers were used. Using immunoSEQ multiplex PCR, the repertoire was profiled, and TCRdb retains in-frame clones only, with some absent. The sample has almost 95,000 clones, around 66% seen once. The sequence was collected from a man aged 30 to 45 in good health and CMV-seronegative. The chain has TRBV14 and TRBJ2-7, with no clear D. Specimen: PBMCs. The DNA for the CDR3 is TGTGCCAGCAGCCAAGCTCGGAGTAGCTTCCCCTACGAGCAGTACTTC. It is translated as CASSQARSSFPYEQYF.